This T cell receptor beta chain is from a study of regulatory T cells in long-lasting Graves disease listed by TCRdb under 2021. Broadly, across the study: Newly diagnosed Graves' disease patients had taken antithyroid drugs for less than 3 months. Peripheral blood TCR sequencing and RNA sequencing compared persistent Graves' disease patients with newly diagnosed Graves' disease patients. The study was registered as a clinical trial and conducted in China. TCR sequencing covered 13 persistent and some 20 newly diagnosed Graves' disease patients, around 35 samples in total.

Library prep was done by multiplex PCR. The sequencing machine was an Illumina HiSeq 4000. TCR beta libraries were built with iRepertoire HTBI primers and Arm-PCR amplification of CDR3 regions. PCR products were gel purified before sequencing. The authors' pipeline ran thus. A total of roughly 65 TRBV and 14 TRBJ segments were identified across samples and were used for gene usage analysis of CDR3 amino acid clonotypes. COPE and FqMerger were used to merge filtered high-quality paired reads into contigs. BLAST was used to align contigs to IMGT TRBV, TRBD and TRBJ reference genes, and CDR3 was defined according to IMGT. Any clonotype with a frequency above 0.1% was counted as a highly expanded clone. Shannon entropy was used to measure repertoire diversity, and the Gini coefficient was used to measure V-J evenness. Clonotypes shared by more than one individual were considered public. TCRdb redid the processing of the public reads, applying fastp at Q25 and MiXCR, and retained in-frame beta chains. One record per CDR3 amino acid sequence lists the most common genes and DNA. It is TCRdb's table, rather than the study itself, that gives the V and J calls and clone size. Present in this sample are 410,000 or so distinct CDR3 sequences, under 15% of which were seen just once. The ten top clones hold 15% to 20% of the sample.

Details on this clonotype: It has no known antigen specificity. It is likely a read error, because the conserved phenylalanine at the end of the CDR3 is missing.

What the time point label conveys for this sample: newly diagnosed GD, antithyroid drugs for less than 3 months. For both TCR sequencing and RNA sequencing, RNA was extracted from PBMCs using TRIzol. The diagnosis of Graves' disease was made according to American Thyroid Association guidelines. Recruitment of patients was carried out at an endocrinology department in Xi'an, China. Each patient gave 8.5 to 9.5 milliliters of peripheral blood, collected in an EDTA anticoagulant tube. PBMCs were isolated by Ficoll Paque Plus density gradient separation without further T cell sorting. An Agilent 2100 Bioanalyzer and agarose gel were used to check RNA quality, and a NanoDrop 2000 was used to measure RNA concentration. The investigation overall reported the following: The authors acknowledged the small sample size as a limitation that may reduce accuracy. Compared with newly diagnosed patients, persistent Graves' disease patients had lower TCR Shannon entropy and fewer highly expanded clones, which suggests clonal expansion. Sequencing and analysis were limited to the TCR beta chain. The study examined only peripheral blood because the primary lesion, thyroid tissue, could not be accessed. Patients with persistent disease shared more public clonotypes (around 2,500) than newly diagnosed patients did (more than 900).

This sample also belongs to another study, concerning T cells in Graves' hyperthyroidism and ophthalmopathy. Drawing on the second study: A patient counted as having stable Graves' hyperthyroidism if no progression to ophthalmopathy occurred over 18 months of follow-up. Hyperthyroidism patients were newly diagnosed, had a disease duration of under 2 months, and were aged 18 to 65 years. The study excluded patients with uncontrolled infections, other autoimmune diseases, pregnancy or lactation. Diagnoses were established on the basis of clinical symptoms, serum thyroxine and TRAb, thyroid ultrasound, and orbital computed tomography. For the first round of RT-PCR on the TCR CDR3, the HTBI primer set was used together with the Qiagen OneStep RT-PCR kit. Most expanded thyroid clonotypes (frequency above 0.001) were also detected in blood, a finding suggesting that blood repertoires may reflect thyroid immune responses. A 13 V-J signature model separated ophthalmopathy from stable hyperthyroidism, with around 91% sensitivity and 81.08% specificity in cross-validation and 80%/75% in testing. In validation, progression to ophthalmopathy was predicted by the model with around 71% sensitivity and 72.22% specificity, a median of 6.5 months before onset. To identify TCR V-J signatures that set the groups apart, the researchers used a discovery cohort of 100 patients, made up of around 42 with Graves' ophthalmopathy and some 55 with stable Graves' hyperthyroidism. An independent validation cohort of 18 to 20 hyperthyroidism patients and approximately 17 patients who later progressed to ophthalmopathy tested prospective prediction of ophthalmopathy. For training and testing, the 100 or so patients in the discovery cohort were randomly divided in a 7:3 ratio. Thyroid tissue and blood T-cell repertoires from about six Graves' hyperthyroidism patients were also compared in the study. Once sampling was done, hyperthyroidism patients were given methimazole at a starting dose of 30 mg daily, whereas ophthalmopathy patients were given high-dose intravenous methylprednisolone. A second multiplex PCR round built the libraries, followed by size selection and purification. Libraries were sequenced paired-end with 100 bp reads on an Illumina HiSeq2000. Raw data were processed with SOAPnuke, discarding reads with adapters, uncalled bases, mean Phred below 15, or no exact constant-primer or identifier match. COPE v1.2.5 was used to merge high-quality paired reads, and clonotypes were defined as unique nucleotide sequences. MiTCR v1.1 was used to align clonotypes to the IMGT TRBV, TRBD and TRBJ reference segments. Analysis was restricted to V-J combinations with a frequency above 0.0001, which covered roughly 99% of repertoires. The TCS score was defined as the ratio of F50 (clonal expansion) to E x V (chaos), calculated using BLOSUM62-based TCRdist between CDR3 peptides within each V-J. Welch's t-statistics and random forest reduced just over 500 V-J features to under 15, which were used in a naive Bayes classifier (R e1071). Sample size was not statistically predetermined, and investigators were not blinded to group allocation. The paper describes TCR Vbeta CDR3 sequencing of roughly 130 peripheral blood samples, made up of about 41 ophthalmopathy patients, over 70 hyperthyroidism patients and 17 progressor patients.

This clonotype was sampled from a woman in her 30s with Graves disease. Donor details come from another sample of the same person, matched by shared clones. The sample here was peripheral blood mononuclear cells (PBMCs), taken at new diagnosis, from a patient treated with antithyroid drugs.

The CDR3 region: CASSQAGLAGGGGEQYS. The base sequence is TGCGCCAGCAGCCAAGCGGGACTAGCGGGAGGAGGGGGCGAGCAGTACTCC. This receptor chain uses TRBV4-1 and TRBJ2-7; 15 bases in between match TRBD2. Sequences MGHRA (CDR1) and YSYEKL (CDR2) are obtained from the germline V gene. The CDR3 is 17 amino acids long, termini counted. Here the CDR3 DNA is all that survives: 51 bases in frame from base 1. After removal of 1 base from V and 6 bases from J, the junction retains 7 bases not matched to a gene.